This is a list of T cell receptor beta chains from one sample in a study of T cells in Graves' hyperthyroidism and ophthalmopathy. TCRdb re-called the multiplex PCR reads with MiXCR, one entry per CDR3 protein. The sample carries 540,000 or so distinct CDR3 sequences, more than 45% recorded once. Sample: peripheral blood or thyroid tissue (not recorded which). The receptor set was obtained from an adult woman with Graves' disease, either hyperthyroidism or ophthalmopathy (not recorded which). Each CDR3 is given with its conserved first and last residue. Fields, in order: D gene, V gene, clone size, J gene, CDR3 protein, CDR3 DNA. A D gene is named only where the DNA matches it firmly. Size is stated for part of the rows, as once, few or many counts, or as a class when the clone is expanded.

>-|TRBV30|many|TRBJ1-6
CAWTKVPSPLHF
TGTGCCTGGACGAAAGTCCCTTCACCCCTCCACTTT
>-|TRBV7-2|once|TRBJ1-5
CASSLVGGRGNQPQHF
TGTGCCAGCAGCTTAGTAGGGGGGAGGGGCAATCAGCCCCAGCATTTT
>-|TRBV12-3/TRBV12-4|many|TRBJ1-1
CASSPQVSGTEAFF
TGTGCCAGCAGTCCCCAGGTAAGTGGGACTGAAGCTTTCTTT
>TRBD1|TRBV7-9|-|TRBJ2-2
CASSPHRDSGELFF
TGTGCCAGCAGCCCCCACAGGGACAGCGGGGAGCTGTTTTTT
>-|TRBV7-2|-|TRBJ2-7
CASSPDFTYEQYF
TGTGCCAGCAGTCCGGACTTCACCTACGAGCAGTACTTC
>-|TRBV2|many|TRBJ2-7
CASTPWAQYFYEQYF
TGTGCCAGCACCCCCTGGGCCCAATATTTCTACGAGCAGTACTTC
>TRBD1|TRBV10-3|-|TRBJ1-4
CAIRRGQGDEKLFF
TGTGCCATCAGAAGGGGACAGGGGGATGAAAAACTGTTTTTT
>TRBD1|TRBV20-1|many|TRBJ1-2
CSAPRTGVYGYTF
TGCAGTGCTCCTAGGACAGGGGTATATGGCTACACCTTC
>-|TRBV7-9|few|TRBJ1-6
CASSPGDRVSPLHF
TGTGCCAGCAGCCCCGGTGACCGAGTTTCACCCCTCCACTTT
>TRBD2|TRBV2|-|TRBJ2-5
CAGSSRAGGETQYF
TGTGCCGGTAGTAGTCGAGCGGGGGGAGAGACCCAGTACTTC
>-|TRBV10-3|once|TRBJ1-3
CAIGNNYGYTIYF
TGTGCCATCGGAAACAACTATGGCTACACCATATATTTT
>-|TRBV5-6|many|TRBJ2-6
CASSSLADVLTF
TGTGCCAGCAGCTCCCTTGCTGACGTCCTGACTTTC
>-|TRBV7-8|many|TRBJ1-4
CASSLGIGQGNEKLFF
TGTGCCAGCAGCTTAGGCATCGGGCAGGGGAATGAAAAACTGTTTTTT
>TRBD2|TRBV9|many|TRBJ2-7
CASSLLAESYEQYF
TGTGCCAGCAGCCTTCTAGCGGAATCCTACGAGCAGTACTTC
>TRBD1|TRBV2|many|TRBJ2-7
CASSDPGTGRYEQYF
TGTGCCAGCAGTGACCCGGGGACAGGGCGTTACGAGCAGTACTTC
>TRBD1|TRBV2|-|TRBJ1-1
CASIPAGTGNAEAFF
TGTGCCAGCATCCCAGCAGGGACAGGGAACGCTGAAGCTTTCTTT
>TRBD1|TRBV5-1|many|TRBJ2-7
CASSLKSRDRVNEQYF
TGCGCCAGCAGCTTGAAATCCCGGGACAGGGTGAACGAGCAGTACTTC
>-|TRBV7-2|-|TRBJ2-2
CASSFGASGGELFF
TGTGCCAGCAGCTTTGGTGCTAGTGGAGGGGAGCTGTTTTTT
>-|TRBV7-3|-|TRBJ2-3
CASSSHPGTQYF
TGTGCCAGCAGCTCCCACCCTGGTACGCAGTATTTT
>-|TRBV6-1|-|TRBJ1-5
CASNPTGSYQPQHF
TGTGCCAGCAACCCTACAGGGTCTTATCAGCCCCAGCATTTT
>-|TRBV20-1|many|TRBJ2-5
CSARIGTQYF
TGCAGTGCTAGAATCGGGACCCAGTACTTC
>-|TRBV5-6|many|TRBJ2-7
CASSLLMAEIYEQYF
TGTGCCAGCAGCTTGCTAATGGCAGAAATCTACGAGCAGTACTTC
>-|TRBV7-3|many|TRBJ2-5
CASSTMGQNQETQYF
TGTGCCAGCAGCACGATGGGACAAAACCAAGAGACCCAGTACTTC
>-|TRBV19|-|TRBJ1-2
CASSKAPGSGGYTF
TGTGCCAGTAGTAAAGCCCCAGGATCCGGTGGCTACACCTTC